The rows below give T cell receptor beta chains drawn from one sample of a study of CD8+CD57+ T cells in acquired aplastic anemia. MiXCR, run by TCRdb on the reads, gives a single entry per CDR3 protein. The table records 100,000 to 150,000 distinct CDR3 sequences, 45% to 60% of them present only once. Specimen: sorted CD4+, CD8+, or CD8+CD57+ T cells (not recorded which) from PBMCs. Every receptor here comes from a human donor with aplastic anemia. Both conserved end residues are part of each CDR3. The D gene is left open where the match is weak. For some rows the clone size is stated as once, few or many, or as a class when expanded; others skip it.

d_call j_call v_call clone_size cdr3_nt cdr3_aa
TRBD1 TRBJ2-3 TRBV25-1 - TGTGCCAGCAGCCTCGCCACAGGGGACACAGATACGCAGTATTTT CASSLATGDTDTQYF
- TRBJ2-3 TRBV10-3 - TGTGCCATCAGTGACGGAACAGATACGCAGTATTTT CAISDGTDTQYF
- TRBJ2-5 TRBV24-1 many TGTGCCACCAGTGAATCAGCCAATCAAGAGACCCAGTACTTC CATSESANQETQYF
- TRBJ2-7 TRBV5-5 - TGTGCCAGCAGCTTCGACAGCTCCTACGAGCAGTACTTC CASSFDSSYEQYF
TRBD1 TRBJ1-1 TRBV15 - TGTGCCACCAGCACTACCGGGACAGGGGTTGAAGCTTTCTTT CATSTTGTGVEAFF
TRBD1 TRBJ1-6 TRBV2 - TGTGCCAGCAGTTGGGACAGGGGAGGAAATTCACCCCTCCACTTT CASSWDRGGNSPLHF
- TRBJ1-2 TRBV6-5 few TGTGCCAGCAGTCACTCTACGGGCCCAGAAGATGGCTACACCTTC CASSHSTGPEDGYTF
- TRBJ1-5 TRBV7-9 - TGTGCCAGCAGCTTAGGGGACGGTCAGCCCCAGCATTTT CASSLGDGQPQHF
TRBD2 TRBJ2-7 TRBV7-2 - TGTGCCAGCAGCCTTGGGACTAGCGGATTCTACGAGCAGTACTTC CASSLGTSGFYEQYF
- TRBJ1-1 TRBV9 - TGTGCCAGCAGCGTAGGACCGGCGGGCAGGGGCAAGGGCACTGAAGCTTTCTTT CASSVGPAGRGKGTEAFF
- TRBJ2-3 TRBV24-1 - TGTGCCATAAGGTCGGGAGGCACAGATACGCAGTATTTT CAIRSGGTDTQYF
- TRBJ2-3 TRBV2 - TGTGCCAGCAGCGAAGCTACAGCTACACGCACAGATACGCAGTATTTT CASSEATATRTDTQYF
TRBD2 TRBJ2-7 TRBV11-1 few TGTGCCAGCAGCTTAGCGCTCGATTCTAGCGGGAGCTCCTACGAGCAGTACTTC CASSLALDSSGSSYEQYF
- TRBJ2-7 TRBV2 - TGTGCCAGCAGTCCCGACAGGATCTACGAGCAGTACTTC CASSPDRIYEQYF
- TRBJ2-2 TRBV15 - TGTGCCACGAGCATGGGCGCGGAGCTGTTTTTT CATSMGAELFF
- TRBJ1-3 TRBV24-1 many TGTGCCACCAGTGATGGGACATCCTCTGGAAACACCATATATTTT CATSDGTSSGNTIYF
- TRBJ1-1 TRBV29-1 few TGCAGCGGCAGGGAAACAGGGACGGGCACTGAAGCTTTCTTT CSGRETGTGTEAFF
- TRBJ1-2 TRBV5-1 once TGCGCCAGCAGCTTGGATCTGGGATTCGTAAATGGCTACACCTTC CASSLDLGFVNGYTF
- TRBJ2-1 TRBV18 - TGTGCCAGCAGTGACCCCGGGAGCCTATTCTACAATGAGCAGTTCTTC CASSDPGSLFYNEQFF
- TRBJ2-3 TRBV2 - TGTGCCAGCAGTGAAGTTACGGGAGGCACAGATACGCAGTATTTT CASSEVTGGTDTQYF
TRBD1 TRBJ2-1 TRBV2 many TGTGCCAGCAGAGGTAAAGGGGGCAAGAATGAGCAGTTCTTC CASRGKGGKNEQFF
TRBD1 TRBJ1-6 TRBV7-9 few TGTGCCAGCAGCTTAGGGACAGGGTTTTCACCCCTCCACTTT CASSLGTGFSPLHF
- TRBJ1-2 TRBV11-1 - TGTGCCAGCAGCTTATGGTTCCCCTCTAGGGCAGACTATGGCTACACCTTC CASSLWFPSRADYGYTF
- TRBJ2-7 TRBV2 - TGTGCCAGCATCCGGACGCTCGCCTCCTACGAGCAGTACTTC CASIRTLASYEQYF
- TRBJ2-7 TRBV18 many TGTGCCAGCTCACCACCCCAGGACTCCTACGAGCAGTACTTC CASSPPQDSYEQYF
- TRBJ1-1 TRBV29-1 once TGCAGCGCCTCCGGACATTCGAACACTGAAGCTTTCTTT CSASGHSNTEAFF
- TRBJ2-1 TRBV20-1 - TGCAGTGCCAGCAGCTTAACGGGGTACTCCTACAATGAGCAGTTCTTC CSASSLTGYSYNEQFF